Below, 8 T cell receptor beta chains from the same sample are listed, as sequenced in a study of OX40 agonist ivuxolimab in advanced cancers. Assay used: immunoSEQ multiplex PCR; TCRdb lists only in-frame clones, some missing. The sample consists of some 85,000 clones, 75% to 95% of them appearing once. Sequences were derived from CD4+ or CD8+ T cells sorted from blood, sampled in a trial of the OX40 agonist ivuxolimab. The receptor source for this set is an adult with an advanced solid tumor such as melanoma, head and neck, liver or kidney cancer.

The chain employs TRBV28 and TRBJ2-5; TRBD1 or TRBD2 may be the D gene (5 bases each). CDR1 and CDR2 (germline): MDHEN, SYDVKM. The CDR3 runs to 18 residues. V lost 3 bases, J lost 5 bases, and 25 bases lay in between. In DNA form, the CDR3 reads TGTGCCAGCAGTTTCCGGCGGGTTGGGGCCAGGGTGGCGGAGACCCAGTACTTC. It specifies CASSFRRVGARVAETQYF.

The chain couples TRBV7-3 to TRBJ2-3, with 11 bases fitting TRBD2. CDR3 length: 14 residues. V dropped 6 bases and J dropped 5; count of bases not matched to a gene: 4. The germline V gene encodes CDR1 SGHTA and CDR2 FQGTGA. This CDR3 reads CASRFGLAGDTQYF. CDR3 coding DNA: TGTGCCAGCAGGTTTGGACTAGCGGGAGATACGCAGTATTTT.

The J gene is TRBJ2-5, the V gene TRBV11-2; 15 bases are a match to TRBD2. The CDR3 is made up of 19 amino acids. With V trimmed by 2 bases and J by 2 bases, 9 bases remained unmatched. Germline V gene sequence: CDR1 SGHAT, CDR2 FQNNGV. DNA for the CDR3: TGTGCCAGCAGCTTATTAGGACTAGCGGGAGGGAGTTTTCAAGAGACCCAGTACTTC. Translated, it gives CASSLLGLAGGSFQETQYF.

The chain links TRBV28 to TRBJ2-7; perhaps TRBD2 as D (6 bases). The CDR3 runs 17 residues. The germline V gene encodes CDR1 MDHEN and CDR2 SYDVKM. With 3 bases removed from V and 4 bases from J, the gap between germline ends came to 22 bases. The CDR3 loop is CASSFSRLFAGRYEQYF. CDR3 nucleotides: TGTGCCAGCAGTTTCTCCCGTTTGTTTGCAGGGAGGTACGAGCAGTACTTC.

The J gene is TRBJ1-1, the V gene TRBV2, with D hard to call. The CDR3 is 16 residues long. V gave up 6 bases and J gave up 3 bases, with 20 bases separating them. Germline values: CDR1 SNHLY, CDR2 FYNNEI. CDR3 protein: CASRRMWGSGDTEAFF. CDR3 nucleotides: TGTGCCAGCAGGAGGATGTGGGGTTCAGGCGACACTGAAGCTTTCTTT.

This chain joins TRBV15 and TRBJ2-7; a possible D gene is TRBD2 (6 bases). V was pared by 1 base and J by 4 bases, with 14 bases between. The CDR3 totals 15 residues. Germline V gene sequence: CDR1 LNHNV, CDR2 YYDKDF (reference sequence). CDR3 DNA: TGTGCCACCAGCAGAGCAGGAGGGCCGGGTTACGAGCAGTACTTC. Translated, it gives CATSRAGGPGYEQYF.

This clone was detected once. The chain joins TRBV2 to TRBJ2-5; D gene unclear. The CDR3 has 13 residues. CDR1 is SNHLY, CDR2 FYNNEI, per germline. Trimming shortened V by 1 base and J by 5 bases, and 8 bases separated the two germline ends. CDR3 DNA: TGTGCCAGCAGTGAAGGGCCAGCCGAGACCCAGTACTTC. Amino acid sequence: CASSEGPAETQYF.

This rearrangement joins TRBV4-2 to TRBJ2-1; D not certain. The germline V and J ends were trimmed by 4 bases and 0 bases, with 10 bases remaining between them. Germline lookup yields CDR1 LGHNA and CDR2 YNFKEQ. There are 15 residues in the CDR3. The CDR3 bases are TGTGCCAGCAGCCTCCCCGCTGACTCCTACAATGAGCAGTTCTTC. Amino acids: CASSLPADSYNEQFF.